Included here is one T cell receptor (beta chain) sequence, with context. The antigen is undetermined. One end of the junction is discordant with germline, which a read error may explain. This CDR3 spans 14 amino acids. Germline lookup yields CDR1 MNHEY and CDR2 SVGAGI. This sample was included in a study of shared clonotypes between healthy human individuals. Overall study results and limits: Few donors limited the genetic and exposure-history diversity represented.

Running of the assay took place at deep level. PCR replicates performed on unsorted PBMC used around 0.3 ug DNA, tens of thousands of T cell genomes. Assay used: immunoSEQ multiplex PCR; TCRdb lists only in-frame clones, some missing. In the table there are approximately 510,000 clones, 79% of which are singletons. This receptor was obtained from a woman aged 40 to 50 in good health. Some clones in this sample may be carry-over from other donors' samples. The chain has TRBV6-5 and TRBJ1-2; D remains ambiguous. The sample taken for sequencing was PBMCs. The DNA for the CDR3 is TGTGCCAGCAGTAACCCTCGGGCACCTTATGGCTGCACCTTC. This gives the protein CASSNPRAPYGCTF.